This record concerns one T cell receptor beta chain sequence. Its specific antigen is unknown. No much larger clonotype is one base removed from it; base qualities were not supplied. This specimen comes from a study of blood T cell repertoires in COVID-19 (dated by TCRdb to 2018 to 2021). Some background on the complete study: Collaborator samples came from the United States, Italy and Spain and covered acute and convalescent phases of COVID-19. The prospective study material was composed of cDNA or gDNA derived from T cells, B-cell-depleted T cells, or PBMCs. HLA class I and class II types, where available, came from metadata supplied by the sample provider rather than from assay-based typing. Deeply sampled blood TCRbeta repertoires from subjects exposed to, actively infected with, or recovered from COVID-19 were included in the dataset. A freely available public database, intended as a resource for researchers studying the immune response to SARS-CoV-2, is where the repertoires were released. Samples were obtained from the ongoing ImmuneRACE study (first 160 participants) and from some 1,300 subjects provided by 6 global collaborators. Sample metadata almost always included a de-identified subject ID, COVID-19 status, age in years and sex. Study-level results and caveats: Clinical and demographic metadata were provided uncurated, with the amount varying by source and participant.

The immunoSEQ Assay, a bias-controlled multiplex PCR, was used to amplify TCRbeta CDR3 regions from genomic DNA. Per the authors' processing: The number of nucleated cells in each sample was estimated by amplification of reference gene primers within the assay. Sequence reads were collapsed and filtered to measure the absolute abundance of every unique TCRbeta CDR3 rearrangement. Productive Simpson clonality was computed per sample as the square root of Simpson's diversity index over productive rearrangements. TCRdb took this table from immuneACCESS and kept in-frame rearrangements with V and J called. Such tables lack part of the clones; where checked against another copy, unresolved V genes explain under half of the gap, and the rest is unexplained. That table is the source of V, J and clone size, and D and trimming were worked out from the DNA. Present in this sample are some 300,000 clones, approximately 89% of which were seen just once. In total, the top ten clones hold less than 3.5% of the sample.

In the prospective study, participants were about 18 to 95 years old, resided in about two dozen geographic areas of the United States, and were enrolled through a virtual design. Cohort assignment in the prospective study relied on participant-reported clinical history from a screening survey and a study questionnaire. Exposed participants had been in contact with someone with a PCR-confirmed or clinician-diagnosed COVID-19 case within 2 weeks of study entry. Each participant in the prospective study had whole blood, serum and a nasopharyngeal or oropharyngeal swab collected by mobile phlebotomists. Participants in the prospective study had the option to provide additional blood draws and questionnaires over a roughly 2-month period. Blood samples from the prospective study were shipped frozen or at room temperature prior to DNA extraction. V sheds 1 base and J sheds 5 bases, leaving 8 bases between their ends. From the cysteine through the phenylalanine, the CDR3 covers 13 amino acids. CDR3 DNA only is kept here, 39 bases in frame from base 1. In the germline V gene (reference sequence), CDR1 corresponds to MNHEY and CDR2 to SMNVEV.

This receptor was identified in a woman aged 45-65 years who had been exposed to COVID-19. Sequencing input: PBMCs or T cells enriched from blood (not recorded which). This sequence uses TRBV27 and TRBJ1-1, and possibly TRBD1, on 5 matching bases. The sequence in DNA is TGTGCCAGCAGTTTATACGGGGGTACTGAAGCTTTCTTT. It codes for CASSLYGGTEAFF.